The present entry profiles one T cell receptor beta chain with its context. The antigen is unknown. Populations isolated by sorting all had purity greater than 95%. The data stem from a study of beta chain features in type 1 diabetes. The CDR3 has 12 amino acids. Trimming pared 4 bases from V and 4 bases from J, leaving 5 bases between. The germline V gene has CDR1 SGHAT and CDR2 FQNNGV. General observations from the study: Shorter TCRB CDR3s, moderately but significantly so, marked every one of the four CD4+ subsets in Type 1 diabetes patients. A closer apparent resemblance between naive, central memory and Treg TCRB repertoires was seen in patients than in healthy donors.

Sequenced material consisted of expressed TCRB transcripts (all of the isolated RNA was reverse transcribed). The method was immunoSEQ multiplex PCR; TCRdb's version includes in-frame clones alone and lacks a portion of them. The sample includes around 40,000 clones, over 50% of them seen just once. The sequence came from a woman aged 18-29 years in good health. Sequenced sample: Tregs from blood. This chain connects TRBV11-2 to TRBJ1-5; D is ambiguous. The CDR3 nucleotides read TGTGCCAGCAGCTCGCGAAATCAGCCCCAGCATTTT. As protein: CASSSRNQPQHF.